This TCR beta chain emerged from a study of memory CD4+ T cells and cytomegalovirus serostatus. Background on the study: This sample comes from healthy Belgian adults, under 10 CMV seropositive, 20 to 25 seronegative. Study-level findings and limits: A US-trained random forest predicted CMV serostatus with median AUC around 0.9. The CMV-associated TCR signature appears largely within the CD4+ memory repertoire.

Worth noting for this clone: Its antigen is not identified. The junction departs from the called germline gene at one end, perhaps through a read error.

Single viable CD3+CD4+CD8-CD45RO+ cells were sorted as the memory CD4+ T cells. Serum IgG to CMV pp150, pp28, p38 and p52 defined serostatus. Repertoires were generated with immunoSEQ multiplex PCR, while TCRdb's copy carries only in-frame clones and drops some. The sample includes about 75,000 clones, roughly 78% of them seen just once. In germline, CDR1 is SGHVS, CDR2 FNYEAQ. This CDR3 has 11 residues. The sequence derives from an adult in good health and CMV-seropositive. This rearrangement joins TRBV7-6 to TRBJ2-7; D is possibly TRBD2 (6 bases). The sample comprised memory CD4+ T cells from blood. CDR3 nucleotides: TGTGCCAGCAGCTTAGGTGGGACTCTATTCTTC. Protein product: CASSLGGTLFF. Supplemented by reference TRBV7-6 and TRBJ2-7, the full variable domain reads GAGVSQSPRYKVTKRGQDVALRCDPISGHVSLYWYRQALGQGPEFLTYFNYEAQQDKSGLPNDRFSAERPEGSISTLTIQRTEQRDSAMYRCASSLGGTLFFGPGTRLTVT.